This T cell receptor beta chain was identified in a study of T cell repertoires in cytomegalovirus infection. Overall study: Based on public TCR beta signatures, there were indications of CMV infection and of a matching HLA type.

Study-level results: Within the response measured ex vivo, HLA-C-restricted CMV-specific TCR beta clonotypes were dominant.

MiXCR, run by TCRdb on the reads, gives a single entry per CDR3 protein. Counted here are around 540,000 distinct CDR3 sequences, about 33% occurring once; the ten biggest clones make up roughly a sixth. The ends lost 2 bases at V and 4 bases at J; junction bases unmatched: 8. The CDR3 totals 15 residues. CDR1 and CDR2 from the germline V gene are SQVTM and ANQGSEA. Comment on this clonotype: The antigen remains undetermined.

Sequencing used cultured PBMCs, obtained from culture after CMV antigen stimulation. The receptor's source is a human donor in good health (CMV status not recorded). Some clones in this sample may be carry-over from other donors' samples. The V call is TRBV29-1, the J call TRBJ2-7, with 10 bases aligning to TRBD1. As DNA, the CDR3 is TGCAGCGTTGAAAAAGGCGGGACAGGGGTGTACGAGCAGTACTTC. Translating gives CSVEKGGTGVYEQYF.